Listed below are T cell receptor beta chains from one sample, sequenced in a study of blood T cell repertoires in COVID-19. Clones were read by immunoSEQ multiplex PCR, and TCRdb kept only the in-frame ones, dropping some. Of some 77,000 clones listed, about 90% were seen once; the top ten hold 4.3%. Sequenced input: peripheral blood. Every receptor here comes from an elderly woman with active or convalescent COVID-19. Both conserved end residues are part of each CDR3. Each record gives: CDR3 length, clone size, V gene, J gene, D gene, CDR3 protein, CDR3 DNA. The D gene is left open where the match is weak. Clone size is shown for a subset of rows, as once, few, many or a class of expanded clone.

15	-	TRBV2	TRBJ1-1	-	CASSDRLGASLLAFF	TGTGCCAGCAGTGATAGGTTAGGGGCCAGCTTGTTGGCTTTCTTT
15	-	TRBV10-3	TRBJ2-2	-	CAIRDHRVNTGELFF	TGTGCCATCAGGGACCACAGGGTAAACACCGGGGAGCTGTTTTTT
15	-	TRBV29-1	TRBJ2-5	TRBD2	CSVEGLAGVRETQYF	TGCAGCGTTGAAGGACTAGCGGGAGTAAGGGAGACCCAGTACTTC
14	once	TRBV10-1	TRBJ2-7	-	CASSEGRGRYEQYF	TGCGCCAGCAGTGAGGGGCGGGGTCGCTACGAGCAGTACTTC
13	once	TRBV27	TRBJ1-4	TRBD1	CAARDSYNEKLFF	TGTGCCGCCCGGGACAGTTATAATGAAAAACTGTTTTTT
13	few	TRBV7-2	TRBJ2-7	-	CASSSTSSYEQYF	TGTGCCAGCAGCTCGACTAGCTCCTACGAGCAGTACTTC
15	-	TRBV28	TRBJ1-5	-	CASSVQGRGNQPQHF	TGTGCCAGCAGCGTACAGGGAAGGGGAAATCAGCCCCAGCATTTT
16	-	TRBV5-1	TRBJ2-7	TRBD1	CASSQSGTVLPHEQYF	TGCGCCAGCAGCCAATCCGGGACAGTCCTTCCCCACGAGCAGTACTTC
14	-	TRBV27	TRBJ1-5	-	CASSLYRLNQPQHF	TGTGCCAGCAGTTTGTACAGGCTCAATCAGCCCCAGCATTTT
13	-	TRBV15	TRBJ2-5	-	CATRSGRKETQYF	TGTGCCACCCGTTCGGGGAGGAAAGAGACCCAGTACTTC
14	few	TRBV9	TRBJ1-5	-	CASSVTGINQPQHF	TGTGCCAGCAGCGTAACAGGGATCAATCAGCCCCAGCATTTT
14	-	TRBV28	TRBJ2-2	-	CASSLGGMAGELFF	TGTGCCAGCAGTTTAGGAGGGATGGCCGGGGAGCTGTTTTTT
15	-	TRBV18	TRBJ1-2	TRBD1	CASSEGQGAGYGYTF	TGTGCCAGCTCAGAAGGACAGGGGGCTGGCTATGGCTACACCTTC
14	-	TRBV9	TRBJ2-2	-	CASSVAIQAGELFF	TGTGCCAGCAGCGTAGCTATCCAGGCCGGGGAGCTGTTTTTT
14	-	TRBV9	TRBJ1-2	-	CASSVGRRDYGYTF	TGTGCCAGCAGCGTAGGTCGGAGAGATTATGGCTACACCTTC
16	-	TRBV28	TRBJ1-1	-	CASSLSFQRVNTEAFF	TGTGCCAGCAGTTTATCCTTCCAACGGGTGAACACTGAAGCTTTCTTT
15	-	TRBV11-2	TRBJ2-7	TRBD1	CASSLDGQGGYEQYF	TGTGCCAGCAGCTTAGACGGACAGGGAGGCTACGAGCAGTACTTC
15	-	TRBV15	TRBJ2-1	-	CATSSPEVHYNEQFF	TGTGCCACCAGCAGCCCAGAGGTCCACTACAATGAGCAGTTCTTC
12	-	TRBV6-2/TRBV6-3	TRBJ1-1	TRBD1	CASSQQGSEAFF	TGTGCCAGCAGCCAACAGGGGTCTGAAGCTTTCTTT
14	-	TRBV6-2/TRBV6-3	TRBJ2-3	-	CASSYSMGADTQYF	TGTGCCAGCAGTTACTCGATGGGCGCAGATACGCAGTATTTT
15	-	TRBV7-2	TRBJ1-1	TRBD1	CASSSQTGVIREAFF	TGTGCCAGCAGCTCGCAGACAGGGGTTATACGTGAAGCTTTCTTT
13	-	TRBV12-3/TRBV12-4	TRBJ2-1	-	CASRFSSYNEQFF	TGTGCCAGCAGGTTTAGCTCCTACAATGAGCAGTTCTTC
15	-	TRBV27	TRBJ2-5	TRBD2	CASSLSGTWQETQYF	TGTGCCAGCTCCTTAAGCGGGACCTGGCAAGAGACCCAGTACTTC